Below are 15 T cell receptor beta chains sequenced from a single sample in a study of technical replicates of blood from several donors. TCRdb keeps only in-frame clones here, not all; method: immunoSEQ multiplex PCR. Of 80,000 to 95,000 clones listed, roughly 96% are singletons. What was sequenced was T cells isolated from PBMCs. The receptors derive from a human donor in good health.

The chain uses TRBV6-5 and TRBJ2-7; possibly TRBD2 for D (6 bases). V shed 7 bases and J shed 3 bases, with 19 bases lying between them. Germline V lookup: CDR1 MNHEY, CDR2 SVGAGI. The CDR3 sequence is 15 residues long. The CDR3 DNA reads as TGTGCCAGCACTCTCACCCCCGGGACTTACTACGAGCAGTACTTC. It is translated as CASTLTPGTYYEQYF.

The rearrangement links TRBV29-1 to TRBJ2-7; the match to TRBD2 covers 15 bases. The CDR3 length is 18 residues. Germline assignment: CDR1 SQVTM and CDR2 ANQGSEA. Losses at the gene ends were 6 bases for V and 3 bases for J; bases not matched to a gene: 15. This chain's CDR3 is CSVRAARTSGRGLYEQYF. The CDR3 DNA reads as TGCAGCGTCAGGGCAGCACGGACTAGCGGGAGGGGACTCTACGAGCAGTACTTC.

The genes are TRBV5-8 and TRBJ2-5; tentatively, D is TRBD1 (6 bases). V lost 4 bases and J 1 base, leaving 11 bases between the germline ends. The CDR3 spans 14 residues. Germline V lookup: CDR1 SGHTS, CDR2 YDEGEE. The DNA for the CDR3 is TGTGCCAGCAGCCGTGGACAGTTCCAAGAGACCCAGTACTTC. Protein sequence: CASSRGQFQETQYF.

The V gene is TRBV6-6, the J gene TRBJ1-2, with TRBD1 matching 7 bases. Germline V lookup: CDR1 MNHNY, CDR2 SVGAGI (reference sequence). This CDR3 comprises 11 residues. The V gene end was trimmed by 7 bases and the J gene end by 6 bases; junction bases not matched to a gene: 2. The CDR3 DNA reads TGTGCCAGCACGACAGGGAATGGCTACACCTTC. This gives the protein CASTTGNGYTF.

The V and J genes are TRBV4-3 and TRBJ2-7, with 11 nucleotides matching TRBD2. This CDR3 spans 15 amino acids. V trimming: 4 bases; J trimming: 2 bases; junction bases outside the gene matches: 4. The V gene's germline CDR1 is LGHNA and CDR2 YSLEER. The CDR3 reads CASSPGLAETYEQYF. CDR3 in DNA: TGCGCCAGCAGCCCGGGACTAGCGGAGACCTACGAGCAGTACTTC.

The chain has TRBV28 and TRBJ1-5; D may be TRBD1 (6 bases). The germline V gene encodes CDR1 MDHEN and CDR2 SYDVKM. The CDR3 is 15 residues long. Trimming left V 3 bases short and J 2 bases short, with 11 bases between. The CDR3 protein is CASSLGASGNQPQHF. DNA of the CDR3: TGTGCCAGCAGTTTGGGGGCGTCCGGCAATCAGCCCCAGCATTTT. The complete variable domain, with remaining parts taken from reference TRBV28 and TRBJ1-5, reads DVKVTQSSRYLVKRTGEKVFLECVQDMDHENMFWYRQDPGLGLRLIYFSYDVKMKEKGDIPEGYSVSREKKERFSLILESASTNQTSMYLCASSLGASGNQPQHFGDGTRLSIL.

The V and J genes are TRBV5-1 and TRBJ2-7; 10 bases agree with TRBD1. The junction had 14 bases not matched to a gene; V was cut back by 7 bases and J by 7 bases. Germline V CDR1 and CDR2: SGHRS, YFSETQ. The CDR3 totals 15 residues. The CDR3 DNA follows: TGCGCCAGCTCGACTCAACCCGGGACAGGGGTAGAGCAGTACTTC. This gives the protein CASSTQPGTGVEQYF.

The chain recombines TRBV29-1 with TRBJ2-1; 13 positions match TRBD2. With 6 bases clipped from V and 4 bases from J, the junction kept 9 bases outside the gene matches. The germline gives CDR1 SQVTM, CDR2 ANQGSEA. CDR3 length equals 16 residues. The CDR3 DNA follows: TGCAGCGTAGAACTAGCGGGAGGGCCCTTATACAATGAGCAGTTCTTC. Its protein is CSVELAGGPLYNEQFF.

This clone was counted a single time. J is TRBJ2-7 and V is TRBV11-2; D is ambiguous. Trimming removed 1 base from V and 3 bases from J, with 10 bases in between. Germline V gene sequence: CDR1 SGHAT, CDR2 FQNNGV. The CDR3 sequence is 14 residues long. Here the CDR3 reads CASSLGVAVYEQYF. Here the CDR3 DNA reads TGTGCCAGCAGCTTAGGTGTGGCGGTCTACGAGCAGTACTTC.

The J gene is TRBJ2-5, the V gene TRBV18; TRBD1 aligns across 7 bases. The germline V gene encodes CDR1 KGHSH and CDR2 LQKENI. This CDR3 is 15 amino acids long. J gave up 0 bases and V 2 bases, and 3 bases lay outside the gene matches. The CDR3 region has the DNA TGTGCCAGCTCACCATTCGACAGGGACCAAGAGACCCAGTACTTC. It encodes CASSPFDRDQETQYF.

The chain is built from TRBV6-5 and TRBJ1-1; TRBD1 is a possible D gene (6 bases). The CDR3 totals 13 residues. Germline CDR1 and CDR2: MNHEY and SVGAGI. The V end lost 4 bases, the J end lost 4 bases, and 10 bases lay between the germline ends. The CDR3 DNA reads TGTGCCAGCAGTTTCGGACAGAGCACTGAAGCTTTCTTT. It codes for CASSFGQSTEAFF.

The genes are TRBV15 and TRBJ1-5, with D perhaps matching TRBD1 (6 bases). CDR3 length: 15 residues. The germline V gene encodes CDR1 LNHNV and CDR2 YYDKDF (reference sequence). Trimming stripped 0 bases from V and 7 bases from J, with 13 bases between. This CDR3 reads CATSRDAGGTQPQHF. The CDR3, as DNA: TGTGCCACCAGCAGAGATGCGGGGGGCACGCAGCCCCAGCATTTT.

V is TRBV30 and J is TRBJ1-2; TRBD1 might be the D (6 bases). The CDR3 loop spans 12 amino acids. Looked up from germline, CDR1 is GTSNPN and CDR2 is SVGIG (reference sequence). Between the trimmed V and J ends, which lost 2 bases and 8 bases, there was a span of 12 bases. The CDR3 DNA is TGTGCCTGGAGTCCGGCGGGGGCCGGCTACACCTTC. Translated: CAWSPAGAGYTF.

V and J are TRBV27 and TRBJ2-5; D perhaps matches TRBD1 (6 bases). The CDR3 totals 13 residues. With 5 bases removed from V and 7 bases from J, the gap between germline ends came to 14 bases. Germline V gene lookup returns CDR1 MNHEY and CDR2 SMNVEV (reference sequence). The CDR3 DNA reads TGTGCCAGCAGTCCGGGACATGCGGGGACCCAGTACTTC. It yields the protein CASSPGHAGTQYF.

This CDR3 is CASSPRGLTDTQYF. The CDR3 nucleotides read TGTGCCAGCAGCCCCAGGGGCCTCACAGATACGCAGTATTTT. V gene TRBV11-2 combines with J gene TRBJ2-3, with a possible D match to TRBD1 (6 bases). CDR1 and CDR2 from the germline V gene are SGHAT and FQNNGV. Trimming pared 5 bases from V and 2 bases from J, leaving 11 bases between. The CDR3 runs 14 residues.